This TCR beta chain was sequenced during a study of cytomegalovirus exposure and HLA in healthy donors. Study-wide context: Of fewer than 450 genotyped donors, about 80% clustered with self-reported Caucasian donors. Study-wide results and limits: As a later analysis revealed, the rate of TCR association differed by HLA locus, with DRB1 most and HLA-C fewest.

CDR1 and CDR2 from the germline V gene are SEHNR and FQNEAQ (reference sequence). This CDR3 spans 13 amino acids. Trimming shortened V by 0 bases and J by 8 bases, and 10 bases separated the two germline ends. A word on this clone: Its antigen is undetermined.

A multiplex PCR was run with 60 Vbeta primers and 13 Jbeta primers. Sequenced by immunoSEQ multiplex PCR; TCRdb stores in-frame clones only, minus some. Among 110,000 to 150,000 clones listed, about 70% were seen once. This chain uses TRBV7-9 with TRBJ1-2; perhaps TRBD1 as D (5 bases). This receptor was taken from a woman aged 40 to 50 in good health and CMV-seronegative. Sequences were obtained from PBMCs. Written as DNA, the CDR3 is TGTGCCAGCAGCTTAGCGACAGCGAAAGGCTACACCTTC. Translation gives CASSLATAKGYTF.